This entry lists 20 T cell receptor beta chains sequenced from one sample in a study of T cell responses to AZD1222 COVID-19 vaccine. Libraries were prepared by immunoSEQ multiplex PCR; TCRdb keeps only in-frame clonotypes and omits some of them. The sample includes roughly 150,000 clones, around 87% of them seen just once. The specimen comprised peripheral blood, sampled on day 0 of AZD1222 vaccination. All receptors derive from an adult in good health.

The chain joins TRBV6-5 to TRBJ2-7, with D uncertain. Germline CDR1 MNHEY, CDR2 SVGAGI. The CDR3 has 12 amino acids. V gave up 5 bases and J gave up 9 bases, with 14 bases separating them. In nucleotides, the CDR3 is TGTGCCAGCAGTAACGCCCTCGTCGGGCAGTACTTC. Translated, it gives CASSNALVGQYF.

The V gene is TRBV5-6, the J gene TRBJ2-3; the D is unclear. CDR3 length: 15 residues. V was trimmed by 0 bases and J by 0 bases, leaving 8 bases between them. Germline V CDR1 and CDR2: SGHDT, YYEEEE. The CDR3 coding sequence is TGTGCCAGCAGCTTGGCCTCAATCAGCACAGATACGCAGTATTTT. Its protein is CASSLASISTDTQYF. Using reference TRBV5-6 and TRBJ2-3 for the parts outside the CDR3, the full variable domain is DAGVTQSPTHLIKTRGQQVTLRCSPKSGHDTVSWYQQALGQGPQFIFQYYEEEERQRGNFPDRFSGHQFPNYSSELNVNALLLGDSALYLCASSLASISTDTQYFGPGTRLTVL.

The V and J genes are TRBV5-1 and TRBJ1-1; TRBD1 matches 9 bases. The CDR3 runs to 14 residues. CDR1 is SGHRS, CDR2 YFSETQ, per germline. The ends lost 2 bases at V and 4 bases at J; junction bases unmatched: 3. The CDR3 reads CASSFAQGATEAFF. The DNA for the CDR3 is TGCGCCAGCAGCTTTGCACAGGGGGCCACTGAAGCTTTCTTT.

The V and J genes are TRBV7-9 and TRBJ2-7; possibly TRBD2 for D (6 bases). Germline CDR1 reads SEHNR; CDR2 reads FQNEAQ (reference sequence). V lost 1 base, J lost 4 bases, and 11 bases lay in between. The CDR3 extends over 14 amino acids. The CDR3 region is CASSLVQTSYEQYV. CDR3 nucleotide sequence: TGTGCCAGCAGCTTAGTACAGACTAGTTACGAGCAGTACGTC.

Details on this clone: This sample includes further DNA sequences coding for the same CDR3. The chain carries TRBV14 and TRBJ1-1; D is uncertain. This CDR3 is 13 amino acids long. Germline CDR1 SGHDN, CDR2 FVKESK. Trimming pared 0 bases from V and 1 base from J, leaving 3 bases between. CDR3 nucleotide sequence: TGTGCCAGCAGCCAAGATCGGAACACTGAAGCTTTCTTT. Protein: CASSQDRNTEAFF.

This sequence joins TRBV7-9 and TRBJ2-5; either TRBD1 or TRBD2 may supply D (5 bases each). Germline values: CDR1 SEHNR, CDR2 FQNEAQ (reference sequence). This CDR3 comprises 14 residues. V shed 6 bases and J shed 7 bases, with 18 bases lying between them. The CDR3, as DNA: TGTGCCAGCAGGCCCCAAGTAGGGACGGGGACCCAGTACTTC. Translating it yields CASRPQVGTGTQYF.

This chain joins TRBV6-2 or TRBV6-3 and TRBJ2-4, with 7 bases matching TRBD1. Germline CDR1 reads MNHEY; CDR2 reads SVGEGT. With V trimmed by 2 bases and J by 2 bases, 3 bases remained unmatched. The CDR3 runs to 15 residues. The CDR3 coding sequence is TGTGCCAGCAGTTACCAGGGACAGACCAAAAACATTCAGTACTTC. This encodes CASSYQGQTKNIQYF.

The V call is TRBV3-1 (or the pseudogene TRBV3-2), the J call TRBJ2-5; D unresolved. This CDR3 spans 13 amino acids. V was clipped by 4 bases and J by 5 bases, with 11 bases between them. Germline-derived CDR1 and CDR2 are LGHDT and YNNKEL (reference sequence). The CDR3: CASSLNYGETQYF. CDR3 sequence (DNA): TGTGCCAGCAGCCTCAACTACGGGGAGACCCAGTACTTC.

Comment on this clone: Relative to the germline gene, one junction end is altered; a read error may explain this. The chain combines TRBV3-1 (or the pseudogene TRBV3-2) with TRBJ2-5; D might be TRBD2 (7 bases). Germline loops: CDR1 LGHDT, CDR2 YNNKEL (reference sequence). The CDR3 loop spans 14 amino acids. CDR3 in amino acids: CASRQGGAGETQYF. CDR3 nucleotides: TGTGCCAGCAGACAAGGGGGGGCGGGAGAGACCCAGTACTTC.

This clone has more than one count but fewer than ten. The chain joins TRBV5-1 to TRBJ2-1, with 8 bases identical to TRBD1. Per the germline V gene, CDR1 is SGHRS and CDR2 is YFSETQ. This CDR3 comprises 14 residues. The V segment lost 0 bases and the J segment 8 bases; nucleotides outside the gene matches: 4. DNA for the CDR3: TGCGCCAGCAGCTTGGCCGACAGGGGCGATGAGCAGTTCTTC. The encoded protein is CASSLADRGDEQFF.

The gene calls are TRBV6-5 and TRBJ1-1; tentative D call: TRBD1 (6 bases). The germline V gene encodes CDR1 MNHEY and CDR2 SVGAGI. V lost 5 bases, J lost 6 bases, and 10 bases lay in between. This CDR3 is built from 12 residues. CDR3 nucleotides: TGTGCCAGCAGTACAGGGAAGGCTGAAGCTTTCTTT. It codes for CASSTGKAEAFF.

The chain has TRBV9 and TRBJ1-1; D not certain. V gave up 1 base and J gave up 8 bases, with 15 bases separating them. The CDR3 has 14 amino acids. Germline V gives CDR1 SGDLS, CDR2 YYNGEE. The CDR3 DNA reads TGTGCCAGCAGCGTATCCCCTTTATCCTCCGAAGCTTTCTTT. Protein product: CASSVSPLSSEAFF.

The chain carries TRBV24-1 and TRBJ2-7; 7 bases match TRBD1. This CDR3 spans 14 amino acids. CDR1 KGHDR and CDR2 SFDVKD come from the germline V gene. Trimming at V came to 3 bases and at J to 5 bases, leaving 6 bases not matched to a gene. The CDR3 DNA reads as TGTGCCACCAGTGATGCCGGGACAGAGCACGAGCAGTACTTC. This translates into CATSDAGTEHEQYF.

The J gene is TRBJ1-5, the V gene TRBV19; TRBD1 is a possible D gene (6 bases). CDR3 length equals 16 residues. Trimming shortened V by 7 bases and J by 6 bases, and 22 bases separated the two germline ends. Germline CDR1 and CDR2: LNHDA and SQIVND (reference sequence). The CDR3 region has the DNA TGTGCCAGTACCCTAGAGGCACAGGGCCGTTCTCAGCCCCAGCATTTT. The encoded protein is CASTLEAQGRSQPQHF.

This clone was detected once. Written as DNA, the CDR3 is TGTGCCTTATCTTTGGGTGGGCAGTACGTC. This codes for CALSLGGQYV. The chain employs TRBV7-9 and TRBJ2-7; D ambiguous. The germline V and J ends were trimmed by 11 bases and 9 bases, with 14 bases remaining between them. The CDR3 spans 10 residues. Germline CDR1 is SEHNR and CDR2 is FQNEAQ (reference sequence).

On this clone: This sample also contains other DNA sequences that code for the same CDR3. V gene TRBV3-1 (or the pseudogene TRBV3-2) combines with J gene TRBJ2-3; D remains ambiguous. The CDR3 length is 12 residues. Trimming shortened V by 5 bases and J by 0 bases, and 3 bases separated the two germline ends. The V gene's germline CDR1 is LGHDT and CDR2 YNNKEL (reference sequence). The CDR3 coding sequence is TGTGCCAGCAGCTTAAGCACAGATACGCAGTATTTT. It codes for CASSLSTDTQYF.

This clone has a handful of counts. The identical CDR3 is also encoded by other nucleotide sequences in the sample. The V and J genes are TRBV5-6 and TRBJ2-1; D is unresolved. There are 14 residues in the CDR3. The germline V gene encodes CDR1 SGHDT and CDR2 YYEEEE. The V end lost 0 bases, the J end lost 4 bases, and 8 bases lay between the germline ends. CDR3 sequence (DNA): TGTGCCAGCAGCTTGGAACAGATATACAATGAGCAGTTCTTC. It codes for CASSLEQIYNEQFF.

The rearrangement uses TRBV18 and TRBJ2-2; 7 nucleotides agree with TRBD1. Germline CDR1 KGHSH, CDR2 LQKENI. The trim removed 6 bases at V and 1 base at J, leaving 2 bases unmatched. The CDR3 length is 14 residues. In DNA, the CDR3 is TGTGCCAGCTCCGACAGGGTGAACACCGGGGAGCTGTTTTTT. Translated, it gives CASSDRVNTGELFF.

The gene calls are TRBV5-5 and TRBJ1-5; D is unclear. Germline CDR1 SGHKS, CDR2 YYEKEE (reference sequence). This CDR3 is built from 16 residues. Trimming removed 0 bases from V and 2 bases from J, with 12 bases in between. As DNA, the CDR3 is TGTGCCAGCAGCTTGGTTGGGCAGTTGGGCAATCAGCCCCAGCATTTT. It is translated as CASSLVGQLGNQPQHF.

The chain has TRBV6-5 and TRBJ1-2, with D uncertain. The CDR3 extends over 14 amino acids. CDR1 and CDR2 from the germline V gene are MNHEY and SVGAGI. V was pared by 4 bases and J by 14 bases, with 23 bases between. The CDR3 loop is CASSLGYGENPWTF. In DNA form, the CDR3 reads TGTGCCAGCAGTTTAGGTTACGGAGAAAACCCTTGGACCTTC.